A selection of T cell receptor beta chains follows, all from one sample in a study of early T cells in non-severe SARS-CoV-2 infection. TCRdb redid the calling of the 5' RACE reads with MiXCR, one entry per CDR3 protein. This table holds over 80,000 distinct CDR3 sequences, more than 13% found once. What was sequenced was whole blood. The source is an adult who was a healthcare worker with PCR-confirmed SARS-CoV-2 infection or an uninfected control (not recorded which). Each CDR3 is given with its conserved first and last residue. The D gene is left open where the match is weak. The size field is filled for only some rows; it gives once, few, many or a size class.

abundance: few
v_gene: TRBV7-8
j_gene: TRBJ2-3
d_gene: .
CDR3aa: CASSLPADRPLTDTQYF

abundance: .
v_gene: TRBV29-1
j_gene: TRBJ2-3
d_gene: .
CDR3aa: CSVNREGADTQYF

abundance: .
v_gene: TRBV28
j_gene: TRBJ2-5
d_gene: .
CDR3aa: CASSLGTHQETQYF

abundance: many
v_gene: TRBV9
j_gene: TRBJ2-7
d_gene: TRBD2
CDR3aa: CASSVAGTSGEQYF

abundance: many
v_gene: TRBV4-1
j_gene: TRBJ2-3
d_gene: TRBD2
CDR3aa: CASKSVGTSGKDTQYF

abundance: .
v_gene: TRBV13
j_gene: TRBJ1-1
d_gene: .
CDR3aa: CASSSGRGGTEAFF

abundance: .
v_gene: TRBV18
j_gene: TRBJ2-1
d_gene: .
CDR3aa: CASSPRGGTANEQFF

abundance: few
v_gene: TRBV6-5
j_gene: TRBJ2-6
d_gene: .
CDR3aa: CAMPQGSSGANVLTF

abundance: .
v_gene: TRBV28
j_gene: TRBJ2-7
d_gene: TRBD1
CDR3aa: CASSLRTGLYEQYF

abundance: .
v_gene: TRBV6-2/TRBV6-3
j_gene: TRBJ2-1
d_gene: TRBD1
CDR3aa: CASLRQGVKINFYNEQFF

abundance: .
v_gene: TRBV12-3/TRBV12-4
j_gene: TRBJ1-6
d_gene: TRBD1
CDR3aa: CASSDRGSPLHF

abundance: .
v_gene: TRBV9
j_gene: TRBJ2-3
d_gene: .
CDR3aa: CASSVFGSPTDTQYF

abundance: .
v_gene: TRBV12-3/TRBV12-4
j_gene: TRBJ2-3
d_gene: .
CDR3aa: CTSSFRGDGTGDTQYF

abundance: .
v_gene: TRBV7-9
j_gene: TRBJ1-5
d_gene: .
CDR3aa: CASSPQGPPSNQPQHF